The clone carrying this T cell receptor beta chain has just a few counts. Per the germline V gene, CDR1 is MGHDK and CDR2 is SYGVNS. V was pared by 2 bases and J by 0 bases, with 8 bases between. The CDR3 runs to 14 residues. Preparation of the TCRbeta library used unique molecular identifiers. MiXCR, run by TCRdb on the PCR reads, gives a single entry per CDR3 protein. The table has around 200,000 distinct CDR3 sequences, around 10% seen once. The data stem from a study of T-cell reconstitution after alpha-beta-depleted transplantation in children. This rearrangement joins TRBV25-1 to TRBJ2-7, with D perhaps matching TRBD2 (5 bases). The clonotype was recovered from a human donor who donated a stem cell graft to a child with acute lymphoblastic leukemia. The specimen was PBMCs from the stem cell graft donor, collected from the stem cell graft. This CDR3 is CASSELAPSYEQYF. CDR3 coding DNA: TGTGCCAGCAGTGAACTAGCCCCCTCCTACGAGCAGTACTTC.